This TCR beta chain was observed in a study of blood T cell repertoires in COVID-19. Study context: The analysed material was cDNA or gDNA that came from T cells, B-cell-depleted T cells, or PBMCs.

Original processing notes: Estimation of nucleated cell counts was performed using reference gene primer amplification. Libraries were prepared by immunoSEQ multiplex PCR; TCRdb keeps only in-frame clonotypes and omits some of them. V and J calls and clone size follow that table, whereas D and trimming were derived from the DNA. This table has around 500,000 clones, roughly 85% appearing once. This CDR3 contains 10 residues. Germline V gene lookup returns CDR1 DFQATT and CDR2 SNEGSKA (reference sequence). The chain recombines TRBV20-1 with TRBJ1-1; a possible D gene is TRBD1 (5 bases). Sequenced sample: peripheral blood. This clonotype was sampled from a human donor in a cohort sampled during active COVID-19. The CDR3 spells CRPEAGEAFF. As DNA, the CDR3 is TGCAGGCCAGAGGCAGGGGAAGCTTTCTTT.